The present entry profiles one TCR beta chain with its context. What it recognizes is unknown. These data belong to a study of early stage breast cancer tumors. Deletions cut 6 bases from V and 3 bases from J, with 17 bases between. Germline assignment: CDR1 SQVTM and CDR2 ANQGSEA. The CDR3 loop spans 14 amino acids. This table comes from immunoSEQ multiplex PCR, and its TCRdb copy is limited to in-frame clones, with some not included. Altogether over 7,500 clones are present, 64% being singletons, with the ten largest covering approximately 12%. Study findings and constraints: Tumor and normal breast were distinguished via blood comparison in 14 of 16 patients. Unsorted bulk genomic DNA sequencing lacked pairing and functional marker data.

Material: breast tumor tissue. This chain connects TRBV29-1 to TRBJ2-5; the D gene is possibly TRBD1 (6 bases). The receptor's source is a person between 55 and 69 years old with breast cancer. The CDR3 DNA reads as TGCAGCGTCACTTCCGGGACACCAAAAGAGACCCAGTACTTC. It translates to CSVTSGTPKETQYF.